Each of the 8 T cell receptor beta chains below was sequenced from the same sample in a study of blood T cell repertoires in COVID-19. The table came from immunoSEQ multiplex PCR; TCRdb's copy has only in-frame clones and leaves some out. The data hold about 270,000 clones, with less than 85% observed a single time. Sequencing was carried out using peripheral blood. Source of these receptors: a woman aged 18-29 years with acute or convalescent COVID-19.

The V gene is TRBV6-5, the J gene TRBJ2-2, with D possibly matching TRBD1 (6 bases). The CDR3 is 13 residues long. Trimming left V 4 bases short and J 7 bases short, with 10 bases between. Germline-derived CDR1 and CDR2 are MNHEY and SVGAGI. The CDR3 bases are TGTGCCAGCAGTTCCAGGGGAGACGGGGAGCTGTTTTTT. Its translation is CASSSRGDGELFF.

This rearrangement joins TRBV5-1 to TRBJ2-1, with 10 bases fitting TRBD1. In germline, CDR1 is SGHRS, CDR2 YFSETQ. Unmatched junction bases numbered 4, after V lost 0 bases and J lost 4 bases. The CDR3 runs to 16 residues. For the CDR3, the DNA is TGCGCCAGCAGCTTGGCCGGGGGACAGGGGTACAATGAGCAGTTCTTC. Translation gives CASSLAGGQGYNEQFF.

The V gene is TRBV4-3, the J gene TRBJ2-1, with 7 positions matching TRBD2. Germline trimming cut 1 base from V and 7 bases from J; bases unmatched to any gene: 10. The CDR3 contains 16 residues. The V gene's germline CDR1 is LGHNA and CDR2 YSLEER. The CDR3 sequence: CASSQVSAGVINEQFF. Here the CDR3 DNA reads TGCGCCAGCAGCCAAGTCTCCGCGGGAGTCATTAATGAGCAGTTCTTC.

V gene TRBV7-2 combines with J gene TRBJ2-7; tentative D call: TRBD1 (6 bases). V shed 4 bases and J shed 2 bases, with 15 bases lying between them. Germline CDR1 SGHTA, CDR2 FQGNSA. The CDR3 runs to 15 residues. The CDR3, as DNA: TGTGCCAGCAGCTATACAGGGTCCTTTACCTACGAGCAGTACTTC. This encodes CASSYTGSFTYEQYF.

The chain is built from TRBV5-4 and TRBJ2-3; 12 positions match TRBD2. CDR1 and CDR2 (germline): SGHNT, YYREEE (reference sequence). Unmatched junction bases numbered 6, after V lost 0 bases and J lost 1 base. This CDR3 region has 18 residues. CDR3 amino acids: CASSLDLAGGYRTDTQYF. In nucleotides, the CDR3 is TGTGCCAGCAGCTTGGATCTAGCGGGAGGGTACCGCACAGATACGCAGTATTTT.

The gene calls are TRBV6-5 and TRBJ2-7, with a weak D call TRBD2 (5 bases). V was cut by 4 bases and J by 7 bases, with 17 bases left in between. The CDR3 has 14 amino acids. Germline CDR1 and CDR2: MNHEY and SVGAGI. DNA of the CDR3: TGTGCCAGCAGTTGGGGAGCCCGACCGGGGGAGCAGTACTTC. Its translation: CASSWGARPGEQYF.

The V gene is TRBV5-6, the J gene TRBJ1-2; no definite D call. V was trimmed by 4 bases and J by 8 bases, leaving 15 bases between them. CDR1 and CDR2 (germline): SGHDT, YYEEEE. This CDR3 comprises 13 residues. CDR3 amino acids: CASSIGWVGGYTF. The CDR3 DNA follows: TGTGCCAGCAGCATTGGCTGGGTCGGGGGCTACACCTTC. The whole variable domain, filled in from reference TRBV5-6 and TRBJ1-2, reads DAGVTQSPTHLIKTRGQQVTLRCSPKSGHDTVSWYQQALGQGPQFIFQYYEEEERQRGNFPDRFSGHQFPNYSSELNVNALLLGDSALYLCASSIGWVGGYTFGSGTRLTVV.

This sequence joins TRBV30 and TRBJ2-5, with TRBD1 identical over 10 bases. The germline gives CDR1 GTSNPN, CDR2 SVGIG (reference sequence). The V segment lost 5 bases and the J segment 4 bases; nucleotides outside the gene matches: 7. This CDR3 has 14 amino acids. The CDR3 DNA reads TGTGCCTGGGGCAGACAGGGGGCGAGAGAGACCCAGTACTTC. Encoded protein: CAWGRQGARETQYF.